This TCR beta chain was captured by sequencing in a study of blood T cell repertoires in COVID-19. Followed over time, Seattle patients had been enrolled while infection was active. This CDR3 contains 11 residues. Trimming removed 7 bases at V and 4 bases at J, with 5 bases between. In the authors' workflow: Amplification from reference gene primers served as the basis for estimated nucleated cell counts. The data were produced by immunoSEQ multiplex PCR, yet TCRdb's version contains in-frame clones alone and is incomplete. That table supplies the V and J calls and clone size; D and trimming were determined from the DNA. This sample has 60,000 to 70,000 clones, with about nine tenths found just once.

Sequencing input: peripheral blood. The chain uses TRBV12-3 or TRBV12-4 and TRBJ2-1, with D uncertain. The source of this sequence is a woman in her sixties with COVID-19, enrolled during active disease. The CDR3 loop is CASNNYNEQFF. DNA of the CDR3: TGTGCCAGCAACAATTACAATGAGCAGTTCTTC.